Described below is a single TCR beta chain sequence and its context. Its antigen remains unidentified. This record comes from a study of cytomegalovirus exposure and HLA in healthy donors. CDR3 length: 16 residues. V was cut by 1 base and J by 1 base, with 10 bases left in between. From germline, CDR1 is SGHVS and CDR2 FNYEAQ. This PCR relied on a set of 60 Vbeta primers and 13 Jbeta primers. Repertoires were generated with immunoSEQ multiplex PCR, while TCRdb's copy carries only in-frame clones and drops some. The table shows approximately 150,000 clones, with roughly 74% occurring only once. Study-level points and caveats: The later analysis indicated that the majority of CMV-associated TCR beta chains appeared HLA-restricted.

The sequencing sample was made of PBMCs. This clonotype was obtained from a woman younger than 35 in good health and CMV-seropositive. The V and J genes are TRBV7-6 and TRBJ2-2; D is perhaps TRBD1 (5 bases). The DNA for the CDR3 is TGTGCCAGCAGCTTAGAGGCAGGGTGGAACACCGGGGAGCTGTTTTTT. It codes for CASSLEAGWNTGELFF.